The text below deals with one T cell receptor (beta chain). The method was immunoSEQ multiplex PCR; TCRdb's version includes in-frame clones alone and lacks a portion of them. The repertoire holds hundreds of thousands of clones, with 89% as singletons. There are 11 residues in the CDR3. Trimming cost V 3 bases and J 4 bases, with 7 bases left between them. Germline V gene lookup returns CDR1 SQVTM and CDR2 ANQGSEA. These data come from a study of blood T cell repertoires in COVID-19. This receptor was identified in a man aged 35-49 years with acute or convalescent COVID-19. This chain uses TRBV29-1 with TRBJ2-7, with D possibly TRBD1 on 6 matching bases. The specimen was peripheral blood. The CDR3 here is CSVEGAYEQYF. CDR3 bases: TGCAGCGTTGAGGGGGCATACGAGCAGTACTTC.